This record concerns one TCR beta chain sequence. Its antigen is currently unknown. The data derive from a study of T-cell memory formation after mild COVID-19. CDR1 is SQVTM and CDR2 is ANQGSEA in the germline V gene. The V gene end was trimmed by 6 bases and the J gene end by 2 bases; junction bases not matched to a gene: 10. CDR3 length: 16 amino acids. Study-wide points: The study found balanced CD4/CD8 in clones contracting day 15 to 85 and a CD4+ lean in later expanders.

TCRdb reanalysed the 5' RACE reads using MiXCR and keeps one entry per CDR3 protein. This table holds tens of thousands of distinct CDR3 sequences, over 15% found once. The TCR sequence derives from an adult woman who had mild COVID-19 (a few samples of this study predate the infection). Cell type and time point are not known. Sequenced sample: PBMCs or a T cell subset sorted from them (not recorded which). J is TRBJ1-5 and V is TRBV29-1; TRBD1 matches 10 bases. The chain's CDR3 is CSVAGTGEWGNQPQHF. The CDR3 DNA reads as TGCAGCGTCGCCGGGACAGGGGAGTGGGGCAATCAGCCCCAGCATTTT.